The source of this TCR beta chain is a study of CD8+ T cells in alopecia areata. As for the study in general: Each day, treated patients took oral tofacitinib twice, at 5 to 10 mg per dose. General study points: Numerous clones, expanded in lesions, remained in scalp and blood during tofacitinib.

As for treatment: oral pan-JAK inhibitor, 5-10 mg twice daily. PBMCs, the starting material, were the source of sorted CD4+ and CD8+ T cells. Isolated RNA was reverse transcribed into cDNA used as the sequencing template. Profiling relied on immunoSEQ multiplex PCR, and the TCRdb table lists in-frame clones only, not all of them. The sample has approximately 210,000 clones, around 65% seen once. CDR3 length: 12 residues. The germline V gene encodes CDR1 SQVTM and CDR2 ANQGSEA. Trimming removed 6 bases at V and 3 bases at J, with 11 bases between. A note on this clone: Its antigen remains unknown.

This receptor was obtained from a human donor with alopecia areata. The V call is TRBV29-1, the J call TRBJ1-1; D remains ambiguous. Sequences were derived from CD4+ T cells sorted from blood, sampled at roughly week 45, from a patient treated with tofacitinib. The CDR3 region has the DNA TGCAGCGTGCGACTTTTTGACACTGAAGCTTTCTTT. As protein: CSVRLFDTEAFF.